The 28 T cell receptor beta chains given below trace back to one sample, sequenced in a study of graft-versus-host responses after intestinal transplantation. Plating of some 200,000 CFSE-labeled responder cells was done together with some 200,000 irradiated, violet-dye-labeled stimulator cells. This table comes from immunoSEQ multiplex PCR, and its TCRdb copy is limited to in-frame clones, with some not included. Among approximately 12,000 clones listed, about 30% were seen once. The material was alloreactive CD8+ T cells from a mixed lymphocyte reaction culture, obtained before intestinal transplant. This sample's subset: CFSE-low proliferating T cells sorted from roughly 6-day pre-transplant mixed lymphocyte reaction (GvH or HvG direction). Receptors were obtained from a human patient who received an intestinal transplant.

This chain connects TRBV5-4 to TRBJ1-5; D gene ambiguous. Trimming shortened V by 4 bases and J by 4 bases, and 9 bases separated the two germline ends. The CDR3 runs to 13 residues. Germline V gene sequence: CDR1 SGHNT, CDR2 YYREEE (reference sequence). In nucleotides, the CDR3 is TGTGCCAGCAGCCCTGACGGGAATCAGCCCCAGCATTTT. It codes for CASSPDGNQPQHF.

The chain uses TRBV4-2 and TRBJ2-4; a weak D match, TRBD2 (6 bases). Trimming took off 1 base at V and 1 base at J, with 20 bases between the two ends. Germline values: CDR1 LGHNA, CDR2 YNFKEQ. The CDR3 has 19 residues. CDR3 nucleotides: TGTGCCAGCAGCCAAGGGTGGGGGGTCGGAGATAAGGCCAAAAACATTCAGTACTTC. This gives the protein CASSQGWGVGDKAKNIQYF.

The V call is TRBV9, the J call TRBJ2-1, with 13 positions matching TRBD2. J lost 0 bases, V lost 4 bases, and 19 bases had no gene match. Germline CDR1 SGDLS, CDR2 YYNGEE. This CDR3 contains 22 residues. CDR3 nucleotide sequence: TGTGCCAGCAGCTTACCAAGAGATCCGGGACTAGCGGGACAAAGCTCCTACAATGAGCAGTTCTTC. Protein sequence: CASSLPRDPGLAGQSSYNEQFF. The full variable domain, completed using reference TRBV9 and TRBJ2-1, is DSGVTQTPKHLITATGQRVTLRCSPRSGDLSVYWYQQSLDQGLQFLIQYYNGEERAKGNILERFSAQQFPDLHSELNLSSLELGDSALYFCASSLPRDPGLAGQSSYNEQFFGPGTRLTVL.

By proportion, this clone is medium-sized. This chain connects TRBV27 to TRBJ1-6, with D perhaps TRBD1 (6 bases). Trimming pared 7 bases from V and 9 bases from J, leaving 22 bases between. Germline values: CDR1 MNHEY, CDR2 SMNVEV (reference sequence). The CDR3 has 16 amino acids. This CDR3 is CASTLKYRVFGSPLHF. The CDR3 nucleotides are TGTGCCAGCACCCTTAAGTACAGGGTTTTCGGTTCACCCCTCCACTTT.

The chain has TRBV18 and TRBJ1-5; 9 bases map to TRBD1. This CDR3 is built from 18 residues. Germline values: CDR1 KGHSH, CDR2 LQKENI. V lost 3 bases and J lost 5; bases outside the gene matches: 14. CDR3 coding DNA: TGTGCCAGCTCACCCCTCCACCTTCCGGGACAGGGATATCAGCCCCAGCATTTT. Translated: CASSPLHLPGQGYQPQHF. Full variable domain (rest looked up from reference TRBV18 and TRBJ1-5): NAGVMQNPRHLVRRRGQEARLRCSPMKGHSHVYWYRQLPEEGLKFMVYLQKENIIDESGMPKERFSAEFPKEGPSILRIQQVVRGDSAAYFCASSPLHLPGQGYQPQHFGDGTRLSIL.

In DNA form, the CDR3 reads TGCGCCAGCAGCCAAGTGCCGGGGGCTGAGACCCAGTACTTC. It is translated as CASSQVPGAETQYF. This chain connects TRBV4-1 to TRBJ2-5, with D tentatively TRBD1 or TRBD2 (6 bases each). V lost 1 base to trimming and J lost 5 bases, with 11 bases between them. This CDR3 is 14 amino acids long. Germline CDR1 MGHRA, CDR2 YSYEKL.

CDR3: CASSLGQGDYEQYF. The CDR3 coding sequence is TGCGCCAGCAGCTTGGGACAGGGTGACTACGAGCAGTACTTC. The V gene is TRBV5-1, the J gene TRBJ2-5; 7 bases align to TRBD1. The J call may be in error: the DNA end matches TRBJ2-7 better. Germline V gives CDR1 SGHRS, CDR2 YFSETQ. CDR3 length: 14 amino acids.

Sample share makes this clone medium-sized. The gene calls are TRBV6-5 and TRBJ2-7; D unclear. The CDR3 covers 11 residues. Germline CDR1 reads MNHEY; CDR2 reads SVGAGI. Trimming removed 1 base from V and 5 bases from J, with 3 bases in between. CDR3: CASSYYDEQYF. The CDR3, as DNA: TGTGCCAGCAGTTACTATGACGAGCAGTACTTC.

In its sample, this clone is large. V gene TRBV19 combines with J gene TRBJ2-1; D possibly corresponds to TRBD2 (5 bases). The CDR3 runs 13 residues. V was clipped by 3 bases and J by 7 bases, with 10 bases between them. From germline, CDR1 is LNHDA and CDR2 SQIVND (reference sequence). The CDR3 loop reads CASSIASWNEQFF. CDR3 nucleotide sequence: TGTGCCAGTAGTATCGCTAGCTGGAATGAGCAGTTCTTC.

This chain connects TRBV29-1 to TRBJ2-7; 8 bases fit TRBD1. Germline V gene sequence: CDR1 SQVTM, CDR2 ANQGSEA. V shed 5 bases, J shed 3 bases, and the junction held 6 bases outside the gene matches. CDR3 size: 13 residues. CDR3 DNA sequence: TGCAGCGTTCTGACAGGGGACCACTACGAGCAGTACTTC. Its protein product is CSVLTGDHYEQYF.

The rearrangement joins TRBV5-4 to TRBJ2-2, with a possible D match to TRBD1 (6 bases). Germline CDR1 is SGHNT and CDR2 is YYREEE (reference sequence). V was pared by 2 bases and J by 2 bases, with 19 bases between. The CDR3 extends over 18 amino acids. This CDR3 is CASSFGPLTGQNTGELFF. The CDR3 bases are TGTGCCAGCAGCTTTGGGCCGCTGACAGGTCAAAACACCGGGGAGCTGTTTTTT.

The chain is built from TRBV27 and TRBJ2-7; D remains unclear. The CDR3 sequence is 14 residues long. The V end was cut by 4 bases, the J end by 2 bases, with 12 bases between. Germline CDR1 is MNHEY and CDR2 is SMNVEV (reference sequence). This CDR3 reads CASSSSYNPYEQYF. Written as DNA, the CDR3 is TGTGCCAGCAGTTCAAGCTACAACCCCTACGAGCAGTACTTC.

This clone was seen a few times. This chain joins TRBV5-1 and TRBJ2-7; possible D gene TRBD1, 6 bases. In germline, CDR1 is SGHRS, CDR2 YFSETQ. The V end lost 1 base, the J end lost 0 bases, and 17 bases lay between the germline ends. CDR3 length: 17 residues. CDR3 sequence (DNA): TGCGCCAGCAGCTTGCGACCCCTTGACAGGCTCTCCTACGAGCAGTACTTC. As protein: CASSLRPLDRLSYEQYF.

The CDR3: CASSPGRAGAFF. CDR3 bases: TGTGCCAGCAGTCCTGGTCGGGCTGGGGCTTTCTTT. The V and J genes are TRBV6-5 and TRBJ1-1; the D is unclear. V was pared by 5 bases and J by 11 bases, with 15 bases between. The CDR3 sequence is 12 residues long. From germline, CDR1 is MNHEY and CDR2 SVGAGI.

This clone was seen a few times. The rearrangement links TRBV6-5 to TRBJ2-7, with D perhaps TRBD1 or TRBD2 (5 bases each). CDR1 and CDR2 (germline): MNHEY, SVGAGI. Trimming cost V 4 bases and J 2 bases, with 12 bases left between them. CDR3 length: 14 residues. The CDR3 DNA is TGTGCCAGCAGTTGGGGGACGGCCCCCTACGAGCAGTACTTC. This gives the protein CASSWGTAPYEQYF.

The V call is TRBV19, the J call TRBJ2-5; D gene uncertain. The CDR3 is 15 residues long. The germline gives CDR1 LNHDA, CDR2 SQIVND (reference sequence). V was cut by 1 base and J by 4 bases, with 13 bases left in between. The CDR3 DNA is TGTGCCAGTAGTATAGCGGCGGCATATGGAGAGACCCAGTACTTC. It yields the protein CASSIAAAYGETQYF.

V and J are TRBV5-1 and TRBJ2-7, with a possible D match to TRBD2 (5 bases). Germline V CDR1 and CDR2: SGHRS, YFSETQ. Trimming cost V 2 bases and J 6 bases, with 9 bases left between them. CDR3 length equals 12 residues. This CDR3 reads CASSLLDGEQYF. The CDR3 DNA sequence: TGCGCCAGCAGCTTACTAGACGGCGAGCAGTACTTC.

In its sample, this clone was seen a few times. A far larger clone is only one base removed, so a read error is likely. The rearrangement links TRBV4-1 to TRBJ2-7, with TRBD2 matching over 7 bases. After removal of 1 base from V and 1 base from J, the junction contained 1 base not matched to a gene. The CDR3 length is 14 residues. Germline V gene lookup returns CDR1 MGHRA and CDR2 YSYEKL. CDR3 coding DNA: TGCGCCAGCAGCCAAGGGCGGGGGTCCTACGAGCAGTACTTC. The encoded protein is CASSQGRGSYEQYF.

The V call is TRBV6-1, the J call TRBJ2-2; the D call may be TRBD1 or TRBD2 (6 bases each). This CDR3 has 14 residues. CDR1 MNHNS and CDR2 SASEGT come from the germline V gene. Trimming removed 6 bases at V and 5 bases at J, with 13 bases between. CDR3 region: CASSWGAGTGELFF. CDR3 nucleotide sequence: TGTGCCAGCAGCTGGGGGGCGGGAACCGGGGAGCTGTTTTTT.

In this sample, this clone is medium-sized (0.01 to 0.1%). The CDR3 is CASSLDGTGGLYGYTF. CDR3 DNA sequence: TGCGCCAGCAGCTTGGATGGGACAGGGGGCCTCTATGGCTACACCTTC. The gene calls are TRBV5-1 and TRBJ1-2, with 12 nucleotides matching TRBD1. Per germline, CDR1 SGHRS and CDR2 YFSETQ. V was clipped by 0 bases and J by 4 bases; unmatched bases: 4. This CDR3 region has 16 residues.

This rearrangement joins TRBV5-1 to TRBJ1-1, with D possibly TRBD1 on 5 matching bases. The V and J ends lost 3 bases and 4 bases respectively, with 22 bases between them. CDR1 is SGHRS and CDR2 is YFSETQ in the germline V gene. This CDR3 has 17 residues. CDR3 coding DNA: TGCGCCAGCAGCTCCACAAACATACATTCGGGGGGCACTGAAGCTTTCTTT. It encodes CASSSTNIHSGGTEAFF.

The J gene is TRBJ2-7, the V gene TRBV5-6, with D perhaps given as TRBD1 or TRBD2 (5 bases each). Germline V lookup: CDR1 SGHDT, CDR2 YYEEEE. CDR3 length equals 12 residues. V dropped 4 bases and J dropped 6 bases, with 11 bases sitting between them. The CDR3 sequence: CASSLMGVEQYF. The DNA for the CDR3 is TGTGCCAGCAGCCTGATGGGGGTCGAGCAGTACTTC.

This clone was seen only a few times. The chain uses TRBV5-5 and TRBJ1-5, with 7 bases matching TRBD1. The CDR3 covers 14 residues. CDR1 and CDR2 from the germline V gene are SGHKS and YYEKEE (reference sequence). J lost 2 bases, V lost 2 bases, and 1 base had no gene match. Written as DNA, the CDR3 is TGTGCCAGCAGCTTTGACAGGGGCAATCAGCCCCAGCATTTT. Translated, it gives CASSFDRGNQPQHF.

There are a few counts of this clone. The V gene is TRBV27, the J gene TRBJ1-5; D is undetermined. Looked up from germline, CDR1 is MNHEY and CDR2 is SMNVEV (reference sequence). The CDR3 contains 14 residues. The V and J ends lost 8 bases and 0 bases respectively, with 11 bases between them. The CDR3 spells CASGWGNSNQPQHF. The CDR3 DNA reads as TGTGCCAGCGGGTGGGGAAATAGCAATCAGCCCCAGCATTTT.

This clone has more than one count but fewer than ten. DNA for the CDR3: TGTGCCAGCAGACTATTGGGGCAGAACAATGAGCAGTTCTTC. Encoded protein: CASRLLGQNNEQFF. The genes are TRBV6-1 and TRBJ2-1, with D possibly matching TRBD1 (5 bases). In germline, CDR1 is MNHNS, CDR2 SASEGT. Trimming pared 6 bases from V and 5 bases from J, leaving 14 bases between. This CDR3 is built from 14 residues.

In DNA, the CDR3 is TGTGCCAGCAGCTCCAACGTACTAGCGGGAGGTCGCGGGGAGCTGTTTTTT. This sequence encodes CASSSNVLAGGRGELFF. This rearrangement joins TRBV7-3 to TRBJ2-2; 12 bases align to TRBD2. Trimming cost V 4 bases and J 7 bases; bases outside gene matches: 10. Germline values: CDR1 SGHTA, CDR2 FQGTGA. CDR3 length: 17 amino acids.

This sequence joins TRBV6-4 and TRBJ2-3; the D gene is possibly TRBD1 (5 bases). Trimming stripped 10 bases from V and 1 base from J, with 15 bases between. The CDR3 is made up of 14 amino acids. Germline CDR1 and CDR2: MRHNA and SNTAGT. This CDR3 reads CANITDTRTDTQYF. CDR3 nucleotide sequence: TGTGCCAACATAACGGACACTCGCACAGATACGCAGTATTTT.

This clone showed up just a few times. The gene calls are TRBV5-1 and TRBJ2-7, with TRBD2 matching over 7 bases. The CDR3 runs 13 residues. V lost 1 base to trimming and J lost 2 bases; unmatched junction nucleotides: 0. Per germline, CDR1 SGHRS and CDR2 YFSETQ. The CDR3 reads CASSLRGAYEQYF. The CDR3, as DNA: TGCGCCAGCAGCTTGCGGGGGGCCTACGAGCAGTACTTC.